The clone carrying this T cell receptor (beta chain) was seen only once. Generated by immunoSEQ multiplex PCR, the TCRdb table keeps only in-frame clones and is missing some. The profile covers fewer than 85,000 clones, with more than 85% appearing a single time and roughly 4.5% taken by the ten largest. This CDR3 spans 14 amino acids. Trimming pared 7 bases from V and 1 base from J, leaving 14 bases between. Germline CDR1 is MNHNS and CDR2 is SASEGT. These data originate in a study of technical replicates of blood from a handful of donors. This rearrangement joins TRBV6-1 to TRBJ2-7; a possible D gene is TRBD1 (6 bases). The specimen was PBMCs. This sequence originates from a human donor in good health. Some clones in this sample may be carry-over from other donors' samples. Here the CDR3 reads CASTRQARSYEQYF. CDR3 nucleotide sequence: TGTGCCAGCACCCGACAGGCTAGGTCCTACGAGCAGTACTTC.